Listed below are T cell receptor beta chains from one sample, sequenced in a study of blood T cell repertoires in COVID-19. TCRdb's table, derived via immunoSEQ multiplex PCR, lists solely in-frame clones and lacks some. The table includes around 300,000 clones, over 80% detected once. Source material: peripheral blood. These receptors all stem from a woman between 45 and 60 years old with active or convalescent COVID-19. Both conserved end residues are trimmed from each CDR3. Size values are once, few and many counts, or a class for expanded clones, and some rows have none.

v_call	j_call	clone_size	cdr3_aa
TRBV6-1	TRBJ1-2	NA	ASSDRASNYGYT
TRBV5-1	TRBJ2-1	NA	ASSLDPPRYNEQF
TRBV28	TRBJ2-5	NA	ASSQVRVTQY
TRBV7-8	TRBJ2-5	NA	ASSRGGVAGETQY
TRBV6-5	TRBJ1-2	NA	ASSQGHPLYGYT
TRBV19	TRBJ1-1	NA	ASRPSAGTGGMNTEAF
TRBV5-4	TRBJ2-5	few	ASSLRASGLTLETQY
TRBV5-4	TRBJ1-2	NA	ASSHPLGGYGYT
TRBV20-1	TRBJ1-5	NA	SASNRGLSNQPQH
TRBV7-6	TRBJ1-1	NA	ASSKRLRELDTEAF
TRBV3-1/TRBV3-2	TRBJ2-3	once	ASSPRQVSRLY
TRBV25-1	TRBJ1-3	NA	ASSAQGHLSGNTIY
TRBV7-8	TRBJ2-7	NA	ASSTDGTTYEQY
TRBV28	TRBJ1-6	NA	ASRAQDSPLH
TRBV18	TRBJ1-2	NA	ASSPDNNYGYT
TRBV6-1	TRBJ2-2	NA	ASSGTSGIVVNTGELF
TRBV19	TRBJ2-3	NA	ASSPSATSTDTQY
TRBV5-8	TRBJ1-6	NA	ASSLDGDSFNSPLH
TRBV4-1	TRBJ2-1	NA	ASSRGLSGSSYNEQF
TRBV5-5	TRBJ2-7	NA	ASSLRGFGDEQY
TRBV28	TRBJ2-5	NA	ASSLVGTSGSPYQETQY
TRBV5-3	TRBJ1-4	NA	ARSLVGQVNEKLF
TRBV9	TRBJ1-2	NA	ASSAQLGGGYGYT
TRBV9	TRBJ2-1	NA	ASSVVGTSLTEQF
TRBV3-1/TRBV3-2	TRBJ2-7	NA	ASSQFPASERGAYEQY
TRBV9	TRBJ2-1	NA	ASSARERTYNEQF
TRBV4-2	TRBJ1-4	NA	ASSPGGAVEKLF
TRBV12-5	TRBJ1-3	NA	ASGSGTTLGNTIY
TRBV2	TRBJ1-5	NA	ASSGDSQYQPQH
TRBV28	TRBJ1-2	NA	ASSLTGEFGYGYT
TRBV12-1	TRBJ2-1	NA	ASSFVPQGEYNEQF
TRBV24-1	TRBJ2-1	NA	ATSDSGGPEGDEQF
TRBV10-3	TRBJ1-5	NA	AISEWGGNQPQH
TRBV2	TRBJ1-1	NA	ASRTQSTVNTEAF
TRBV28	TRBJ1-6	NA	ASSFPLGESSYNSPLH
TRBV28	TRBJ1-2	NA	ASSQLLNRVYGYT
TRBV9	TRBJ2-3	NA	ASSQVGRELGDTQY